One sample yielded the 20 T cell receptor beta chains listed below, sequenced in a study of T cell clones after liver transplantation. Method: immunoSEQ multiplex PCR; TCRdb's copy keeps in-frame clones and lacks some. In the table there are some 80,000 clones, approximately 80% of which are singletons. The sample in question was CD4+ T cells from blood, obtained 48 months after liver transplant. The receptors come from a human patient who received a liver transplant. The graft donor may be the source of some T cells.

J is TRBJ1-1 and V is TRBV15; TRBD1 might be the D (6 bases). The ends were cut back, 0 bases at V and 4 bases at J, with 15 bases in the middle. Germline assignment: CDR1 LNHNV and CDR2 YYDKDF (reference sequence). This CDR3 region has 16 residues. The CDR3: CATSRDLQGTGTEAFF. The CDR3 DNA reads as TGTGCCACCAGCAGAGACCTCCAGGGGACGGGCACTGAAGCTTTCTTT.

This clone was counted only a few times. The J gene is TRBJ2-3, the V gene TRBV27; 9 bases match TRBD2. The CDR3 extends over 16 amino acids. Germline V gene lookup returns CDR1 MNHEY and CDR2 SMNVEV (reference sequence). V dropped 5 bases and J dropped 6; count of bases not matched to a gene: 12. Here the CDR3 reads CASSPLLAGRGDTQYF. In DNA form, the CDR3 reads TGTGCCAGCAGTCCTCTTCTAGCGGGGCGCGGGGATACGCAGTATTTT.

This clone was observed a few times. The chain recombines TRBV28 with TRBJ1-2, with 8 bases fitting TRBD1. Germline values: CDR1 MDHEN, CDR2 SYDVKM. V lost 2 bases and J lost 2; bases outside the gene matches: 4. The CDR3 runs to 15 residues. The CDR3 loop is CASSLLGQENYGYTF. The DNA for the CDR3 is TGTGCCAGCAGTTTACTGGGACAGGAGAACTATGGCTACACCTTC.

This clone was observed once. The chain joins TRBV6-5 to TRBJ1-1; D is possibly TRBD1 (5 bases). CDR1 MNHEY and CDR2 SVGAGI come from the germline V gene. Trimming left V 6 bases short and J 7 bases short, with 12 bases between. This CDR3 has 12 amino acids. The CDR3: CASRGLGNEAFF. The CDR3 nucleotides read TGTGCCAGCAGGGGACTGGGAAATGAAGCTTTCTTT.

This clone is termed medium-sized. The chain carries TRBV4-1 and TRBJ1-1; the D gene is possibly TRBD1 (5 bases). Trimming removed 4 bases from V and 0 bases from J, with 21 bases in between. This CDR3 contains 18 residues. Per germline, CDR1 MGHRA and CDR2 YSYEKL. The CDR3 coding sequence is TGCGCCAGCAGCCCTTTTCGAGCGGGGCGTGGGATGAACACTGAAGCTTTCTTT. Residues: CASSPFRAGRGMNTEAFF.

The chain combines TRBV10-3 with TRBJ2-4, with TRBD2 identical over 16 bases. In germline, CDR1 is ENHRY, CDR2 SYGVKD. Germline trimming cut 10 bases from V and 5 bases from J; bases unmatched to any gene: 8. There are 16 residues in the CDR3. CDR3 region: CATSGTSGRGENIQYF. CDR3 nucleotides: TGTGCCACCTCTGGGACTAGCGGGAGGGGGGAAAACATTCAGTACTTC.

This rearrangement joins TRBV7-2 to TRBJ2-7; 10 bases align to TRBD1. V trimming: 5 bases; J trimming: 8 bases; junction bases outside the gene matches: 9. This CDR3 is built from 14 residues. The germline gives CDR1 SGHTA, CDR2 FQGNSA. The CDR3 loop is CASSPGTGATQQYF. CDR3 DNA: TGTGCCAGCAGCCCCGGGACAGGGGCAACTCAGCAGTACTTC.

The J gene is TRBJ1-3, the V gene TRBV9; 9 nucleotides agree with TRBD1. CDR1 and CDR2 from the germline V gene are SGDLS and YYNGEE. CDR3 length equals 17 residues. V was pared by 0 bases and J by 4 bases, with 8 bases of the junction left unmatched. The CDR3 DNA sequence: TGTGCCAGCAGCGTAGCTTTTGGACAGGGGTCCGGAAACACCATATATTTT. Its protein is CASSVAFGQGSGNTIYF.

The chain uses TRBV11-2 and TRBJ1-1, with 9 bases aligning to TRBD1. Germline CDR1 reads SGHAT; CDR2 reads FQNNGV. V shed 1 base and J 1 base; nucleotides not matched to a gene: 4. The CDR3 loop spans 16 amino acids. CDR3 sequence: CASSLGGQGENTEAFF. The CDR3 DNA reads TGTGCCAGCAGCTTAGGGGGACAGGGCGAGAACACTGAAGCTTTCTTT.

The chain couples TRBV30 to TRBJ2-5, with 8 positions matching TRBD1. There are 15 residues in the CDR3. V shed 3 bases and J 6 bases; nucleotides not matched to a gene: 12. Germline values: CDR1 GTSNPN, CDR2 SVGIG (reference sequence). Here the CDR3 reads CAWSFNGQGGQTQYF. Written as DNA, the CDR3 is TGTGCCTGGAGCTTTAATGGACAGGGAGGACAGACCCAGTACTTC.

This clone was seen repeatedly, ten times or more. This chain uses TRBV19 with TRBJ1-4; D may be TRBD1 (6 bases). CDR1 is LNHDA and CDR2 is SQIVND in the germline V gene (reference sequence). Trimming cost V 4 bases and J 8 bases, with 14 bases left between them. The CDR3 totals 14 residues. CDR3 DNA: TGTGCCAGTAGTACCCCGGACAGTGGAGAAAAACTGTTTTTT. Its translation is CASSTPDSGEKLFF.

This clone was picked up one time. The genes are TRBV28 and TRBJ2-7; D remains unclear. Trimming cost V 6 bases and J 7 bases, with 13 bases left between them. The CDR3 has 12 amino acids. CDR1 is MDHEN and CDR2 is SYDVKM in the germline V gene. The chain's CDR3 is CASSILRREQYF. CDR3 nucleotide sequence: TGTGCCAGCAGCATCCTCAGACGGGAGCAGTACTTC.

This clone has only one observation. V usage is TRBV10-3 and J usage is TRBJ2-7; D perhaps matches TRBD1 (6 bases). V lost 3 bases and J lost 3, with 9 bases in between. The V gene's germline CDR1 is ENHRY and CDR2 SYGVKD. The CDR3 totals 13 residues. The CDR3 sequence is CAISDPRGYEQYF. The CDR3 DNA reads as TGTGCCATCAGTGATCCCAGGGGCTACGAGCAGTACTTC.

The gene calls are TRBV29-1 and TRBJ2-7; 8 bases align to TRBD1. V gave up 6 bases and J gave up 7 bases; unmatched junction bases: 11. The CDR3 contains 13 residues. Germline lookup yields CDR1 SQVTM and CDR2 ANQGSEA. CDR3 DNA: TGCAGCGTCTTGACCAGGGGGCAAAGGGAGCAGTACTTC. As protein: CSVLTRGQREQYF.

The chain carries TRBV30 and TRBJ1-1; the D is unclear. The CDR3 contains 13 residues. Per germline, CDR1 GTSNPN and CDR2 SVGIG (reference sequence). V lost 3 bases to trimming and J lost 1 base, with 9 bases between them. This chain's CDR3 is CAWRFWENTEAFF. CDR3 DNA: TGTGCCTGGAGGTTCTGGGAGAACACTGAAGCTTTCTTT.

This sequence joins TRBV19 and TRBJ2-7; 9 bases match TRBD1. The junction had 7 bases not matched to a gene; V was cut back by 5 bases and J by 2 bases. This CDR3 has 15 residues. The V gene's germline CDR1 is LNHDA and CDR2 SQIVND (reference sequence). The CDR3 is CASSWDRVSTYEQYF. DNA of the CDR3: TGTGCCAGTAGTTGGGACAGGGTATCTACCTACGAGCAGTACTTC.

The V call is TRBV28, the J call TRBJ1-1; 8 bases align to TRBD1. Germline values: CDR1 MDHEN, CDR2 SYDVKM. Germline trimming cut 6 bases from V and 6 bases from J; bases unmatched to any gene: 6. The CDR3 extends over 13 amino acids. The CDR3 sequence: CASSRQGMAEAFF. In DNA, the CDR3 is TGTGCCAGCAGCCGACAGGGGATGGCTGAAGCTTTCTTT.

The rearrangement joins TRBV5-6 to TRBJ1-2; no reliable D call. The ends were cut back, 2 bases at V and 6 bases at J, with 14 bases in the middle. The CDR3 consists of 14 residues. Looked up from germline, CDR1 is SGHDT and CDR2 is YYEEEE. CDR3 nucleotide sequence: TGTGCCAGCAGCTTCGAGGGATTAAAGAATGGCTACACCTTC. Protein sequence: CASSFEGLKNGYTF.

The chain carries TRBV7-9 and TRBJ1-2, with TRBD1 identical over 7 bases. The CDR3 is 14 amino acids. Germline V gene sequence: CDR1 SEHNR, CDR2 FQNEAQ (reference sequence). J lost 6 bases, V lost 5 bases, and 9 bases had no gene match. The DNA of the CDR3 is TGTGCCAGCAGCCCGGGACAGCTAATCGATGGCTACACCTTC. Amino acids: CASSPGQLIDGYTF.

This chain joins TRBV15 and TRBJ1-1; D might be TRBD1 (5 bases). The CDR3 runs to 14 residues. Between the trimmed V and J ends, which lost 1 base and 0 bases, there was a span of 6 bases. Germline-derived CDR1 and CDR2 are LNHNV and YYDKDF (reference sequence). CDR3 bases: TGTGCCACCAGCAGAGGGACATTGAACACTGAAGCTTTCTTT. Translation gives CATSRGTLNTEAFF.